The rows below give T cell receptor beta chains drawn from one sample of a study of low-dose radiotherapy and immunotherapy resistance in tumors. TCRdb called the reads again in MiXCR, with one record for every CDR3 protein. The table has fewer than 110,000 distinct CDR3 sequences, roughly 20% seen once. Sequenced here: PBMCs, sampled after low-dose radiotherapy plus immunotherapy. The origin of the receptors is a male donor with prostate cancer. CDR3s include the opening cysteine and the closing phenylalanine or tryptophan. A D gene is named only where the DNA matches it firmly. Expanded clones get a size class; other rows say once, few or many, or leave the size out.

clone size	J gene	D gene	V gene	CDR3 protein	CDR3 DNA
many	TRBJ2-3	-	TRBV5-4	CASSLAAAPDTQYF	TGTGCCAGCAGCTTGGCGGCCGCCCCAGATACGCAGTATTTT
-	TRBJ2-5	TRBD2	TRBV20-1	CSASSGTSSSGETQYF	TGCAGTGCTAGTTCCGGGACTAGCTCTTCGGGAGAGACCCAGTACTTC
many	TRBJ2-5	TRBD2	TRBV7-2	CASNGGVRGETQYF	TGTGCCAGCAACGGGGGGGTCCGGGGAGAGACCCAGTACTTC
few	TRBJ1-2	-	TRBV6-1	CASSDDGCGYTF	TGTGCCAGCAGTGACGACGGCTGCGGCTACACCTTC
many	TRBJ1-6	TRBD1	TRBV2	CASSGGQGSNSPLHF	TGTGCCAGCAGTGGTGGACAGGGGTCCAATTCACCCCTCCACTTT
many	TRBJ2-5	TRBD1	TRBV20-1	CSAFTGAGETQYF	TGCAGTGCCTTTACAGGGGCTGGAGAGACCCAGTACTTC
many	TRBJ2-3	TRBD2	TRBV5-1	CASSPSGTSGLGADTQYF	TGCGCCAGCAGTCCCTCCGGGACTAGCGGGTTGGGTGCAGATACGCAGTATTTT
many	TRBJ2-6	-	TRBV27	CATKEGSGANVLTF	TGTGCCACGAAGGAGGGATCTGGGGCCAACGTCCTGACTTTC
many	TRBJ1-1	-	TRBV7-9	CASITGSQGTEAFF	TGTGCCAGCATCACAGGGTCCCAAGGCACTGAAGCTTTCTTT
-	TRBJ2-5	TRBD2	TRBV29-1	CSVESPTSLYQETQYF	TGCAGCGTTGAATCACCGACTAGCCTGTACCAAGAGACCCAGTACTTC
many	TRBJ2-3	-	TRBV3-1	CASSQGFGVGWSTDTQYF	TGTGCCAGCAGCCAAGGTTTCGGCGTAGGCTGGAGCACAGATACGCAGTATTTT
-	TRBJ2-5	-	TRBV5-1	CASSPYREQETQYF	TGCGCCAGCAGCCCATACAGGGAACAAGAGACCCAGTACTTC
many	TRBJ2-1	TRBD2	TRBV11-2	CASSLGGGYLGEQFF	TGTGCCAGCAGCTTAGGCGGGGGGTATTTGGGTGAGCAGTTCTTC
many	TRBJ2-7	TRBD1	TRBV5-1	CASGADRGYEQYF	TGCGCCAGCGGCGCGGACAGGGGGTACGAGCAGTACTTC
few	TRBJ2-1	TRBD2	TRBV2	CASSERPPRTSVVDEQFF	TGTGCCAGCAGTGAAAGGCCCCCCCGGACTAGCGTGGTGGATGAGCAGTTCTTC
many	TRBJ1-5	TRBD1	TRBV5-5	CASSWDRDQPQHF	TGTGCCAGCAGCTGGGACAGGGATCAGCCCCAGCATTTT
many	TRBJ1-5	TRBD1	TRBV10-2	CASKGQGASQPQHF	TGCGCCAGCAAGGGACAGGGGGCGAGTCAGCCCCAGCATTTT
many	TRBJ2-7	-	TRBV21-1	CASSKVVEQYF	TGTGCCAGCAGCAAAGTTGTAGAGCAGTACTTC
-	TRBJ2-1	-	TRBV28	CASSTPGISHNEQFF	TGTGCCAGCAGTACCCCCGGGATTTCTCATAATGAGCAGTTCTTC
many	TRBJ1-4	TRBD1	TRBV30	CAWNFGQGGEKLFF	TGTGCCTGGAACTTCGGACAGGGTGGTGAAAAACTGTTTTTT
many	TRBJ1-1	-	TRBV30	CAWSDSHTEAFF	TGTGCCTGGAGTGATTCACACACTGAAGCTTTCTTT
many	TRBJ1-5	-	TRBV20-1	CSAADGTTQPQHF	TGCAGTGCCGCCGACGGTACAACCCAGCCCCAGCATTTT
-	TRBJ2-1	-	TRBV11-2	CASSLQSYNEQFF	TGTGCCAGCAGCCTACAGTCCTACAATGAGCAGTTCTTC
many	TRBJ2-1	-	TRBV3-1	CASSDSTYNEQFF	TGTGCCAGCAGTGACTCAACCTACAATGAGCAGTTCTTC
many	TRBJ1-2	-	TRBV5-1	CASSSQGQDGGYTF	TGCGCCAGCAGCTCCCAGGGACAAGACGGTGGCTACACCTTC
many	TRBJ2-3	-	TRBV2	CASSVVKGTDTQYF	TGTGCCAGCAGTGTGGTAAAGGGGACAGATACGCAGTATTTT